This T cell receptor (beta chain) was identified in a study of blood T cell repertoires in COVID-19. Across the whole study: The samples span acute and convalescent COVID-19 from the United States, Italy and Spain. Nucleic acid was either cDNA or gDNA, and it came from T cells, B-cell-depleted T cells, or PBMCs.

The CDR3 sequence is 14 residues long. V was pared by 5 bases and J by 5 bases, with 6 bases of the junction left unmatched. Germline V gene lookup returns CDR1 KGHSH and CDR2 LQKENI. In the original workflow: Nucleated cell counts were estimated from reference gene primer amplification. Clones were read by immunoSEQ multiplex PCR, and TCRdb kept only the in-frame ones, dropping some. V and J calls plus clone size are reproduced from that table; the DNA served to infer D and trimming. The sample has some 94,000 clones, roughly 84% seen once; the top ten hold 1.5% to 2.5%. The chain combines TRBV18 with TRBJ2-7, with TRBD2 matching over 10 bases. This clonotype originated in a man between 70 and 80 years old with active or convalescent COVID-19. The material sequenced was peripheral blood. Written as DNA, the CDR3 is TGTGCCAGCTCAGCCCTAGCGGGGGCCGACGAGCAGTACTTC. Translating it yields CASSALAGADEQYF.